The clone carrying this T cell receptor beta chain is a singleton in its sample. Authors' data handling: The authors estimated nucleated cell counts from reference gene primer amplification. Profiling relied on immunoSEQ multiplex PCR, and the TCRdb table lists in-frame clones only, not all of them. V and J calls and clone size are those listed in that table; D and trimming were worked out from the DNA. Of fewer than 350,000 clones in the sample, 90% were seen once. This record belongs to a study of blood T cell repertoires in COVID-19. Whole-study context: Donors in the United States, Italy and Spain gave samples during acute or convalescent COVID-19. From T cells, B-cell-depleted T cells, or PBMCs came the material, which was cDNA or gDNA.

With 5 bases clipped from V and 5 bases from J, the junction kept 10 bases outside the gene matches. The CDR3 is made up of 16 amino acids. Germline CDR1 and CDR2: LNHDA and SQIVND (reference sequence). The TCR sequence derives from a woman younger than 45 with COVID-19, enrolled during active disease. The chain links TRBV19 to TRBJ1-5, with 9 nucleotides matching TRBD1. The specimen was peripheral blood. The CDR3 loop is CASSSPDRGNYQPQHF. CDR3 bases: TGTGCCAGTAGTTCTCCAGACAGGGGGAATTATCAGCCCCAGCATTTT.